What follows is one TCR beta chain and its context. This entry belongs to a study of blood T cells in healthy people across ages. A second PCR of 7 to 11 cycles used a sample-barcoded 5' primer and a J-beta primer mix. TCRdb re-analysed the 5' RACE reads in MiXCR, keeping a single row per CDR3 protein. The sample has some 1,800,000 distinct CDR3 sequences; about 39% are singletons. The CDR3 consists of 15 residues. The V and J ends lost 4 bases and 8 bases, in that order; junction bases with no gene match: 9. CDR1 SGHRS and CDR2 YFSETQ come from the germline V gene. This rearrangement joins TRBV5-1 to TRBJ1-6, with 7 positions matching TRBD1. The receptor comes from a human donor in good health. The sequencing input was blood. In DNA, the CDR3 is TGCGCCAGCAGCCTAAGACAGGGCGACGATTCACCCCTCCACTTT. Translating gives CASSLRQGDDSPLHF.